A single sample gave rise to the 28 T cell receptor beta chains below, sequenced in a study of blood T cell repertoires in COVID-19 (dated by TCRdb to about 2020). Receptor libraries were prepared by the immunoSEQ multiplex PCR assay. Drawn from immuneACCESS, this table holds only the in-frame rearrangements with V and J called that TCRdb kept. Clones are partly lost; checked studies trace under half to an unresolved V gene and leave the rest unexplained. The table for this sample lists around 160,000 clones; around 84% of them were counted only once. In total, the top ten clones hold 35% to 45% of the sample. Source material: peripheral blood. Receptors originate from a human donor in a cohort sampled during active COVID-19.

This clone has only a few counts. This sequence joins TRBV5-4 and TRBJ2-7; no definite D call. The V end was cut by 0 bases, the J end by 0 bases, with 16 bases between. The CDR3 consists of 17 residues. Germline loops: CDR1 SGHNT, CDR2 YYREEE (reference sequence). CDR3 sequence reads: CASSLVVGQVSSYEQYF. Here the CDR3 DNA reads TGTGCCAGCAGCTTGGTGGTAGGTCAGGTGAGCTCCTACGAGCAGTACTTC.

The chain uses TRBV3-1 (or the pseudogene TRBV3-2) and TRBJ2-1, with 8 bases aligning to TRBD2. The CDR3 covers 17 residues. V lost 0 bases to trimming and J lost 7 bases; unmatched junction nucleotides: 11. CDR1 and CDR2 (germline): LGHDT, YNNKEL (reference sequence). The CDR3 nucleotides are TGTGCCAGCAGCCAAGATCTTCGGACTAGCTATCGGAATGAGCAGTTCTTC. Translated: CASSQDLRTSYRNEQFF.

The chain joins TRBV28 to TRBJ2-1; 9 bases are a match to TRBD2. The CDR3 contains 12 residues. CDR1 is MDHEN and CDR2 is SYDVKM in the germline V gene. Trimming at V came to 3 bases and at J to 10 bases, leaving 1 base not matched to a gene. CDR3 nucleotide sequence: TGTGCCAGCAGTTTTGGACTAGCGGAGCAGTTCTTC. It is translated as CASSFGLAEQFF.

CDR3 residues: CASSPSGAQPQHF. In DNA, the CDR3 is TGTGCCAGCAGCCCCTCAGGGGCTCAGCCCCAGCATTTT. J is TRBJ1-5 and V is TRBV7-9; tentative D call: TRBD1 (6 bases). Germline CDR1 SEHNR, CDR2 FQNEAQ (reference sequence). This CDR3 spans 13 amino acids. The V gene lost 5 bases and the J gene lost 6 bases, with 11 bases spanning the gap.

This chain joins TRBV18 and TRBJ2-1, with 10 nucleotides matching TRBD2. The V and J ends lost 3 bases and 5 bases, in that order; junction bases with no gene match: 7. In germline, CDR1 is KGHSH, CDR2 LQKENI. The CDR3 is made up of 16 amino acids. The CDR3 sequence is CASSPIAGGTDNEQFF. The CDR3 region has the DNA TGTGCCAGCTCACCGATAGCGGGGGGTACCGACAATGAGCAGTTCTTC.

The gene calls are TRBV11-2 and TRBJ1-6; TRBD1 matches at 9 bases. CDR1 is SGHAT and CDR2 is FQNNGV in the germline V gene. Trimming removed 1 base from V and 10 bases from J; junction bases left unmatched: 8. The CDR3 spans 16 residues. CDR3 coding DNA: TGTGCCAGCAGCTTAGCGTTCGGGGACAGGGAATCACCCCTCCACTTT. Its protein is CASSLAFGDRESPLHF.

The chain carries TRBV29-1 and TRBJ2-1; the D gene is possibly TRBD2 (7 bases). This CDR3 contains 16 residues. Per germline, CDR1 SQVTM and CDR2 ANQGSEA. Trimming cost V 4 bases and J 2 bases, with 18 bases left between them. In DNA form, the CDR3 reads TGCAGCGTTGCGGGAACGGGGGGCGGCCCCTACAATGAGCAGTTCTTC. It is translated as CSVAGTGGGPYNEQFF.

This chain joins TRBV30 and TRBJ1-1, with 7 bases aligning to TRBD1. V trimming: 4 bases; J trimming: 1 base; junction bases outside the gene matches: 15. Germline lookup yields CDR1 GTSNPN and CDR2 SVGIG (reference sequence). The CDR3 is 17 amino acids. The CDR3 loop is CAWTAGDRVFSNTEAFF. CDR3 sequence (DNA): TGTGCCTGGACTGCCGGAGACAGGGTGTTCTCGAACACTGAAGCTTTCTTT. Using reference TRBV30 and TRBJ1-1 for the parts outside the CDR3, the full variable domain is SQTIHQWPATLVQPVGSPLSLECTVEGTSNPNLYWYRQAAGRGLQLLFYSVGIGQISSEVPQNLSASRPQDRQFILSSKKLLLSDSGFYLCAWTAGDRVFSNTEAFFGQGTRLTVV.

Written as DNA, the CDR3 is TGTGCCAGCAGCTTGGGACAGGGGCCAAATTCACCCCTCCACTTT. It encodes CASSLGQGPNSPLHF. The chain couples TRBV7-3 to TRBJ1-6, with 10 nucleotides matching TRBD1. This CDR3 region has 15 residues. Germline V gives CDR1 SGHTA, CDR2 FQGTGA. V lost 3 bases and J lost 7; bases outside the gene matches: 3.

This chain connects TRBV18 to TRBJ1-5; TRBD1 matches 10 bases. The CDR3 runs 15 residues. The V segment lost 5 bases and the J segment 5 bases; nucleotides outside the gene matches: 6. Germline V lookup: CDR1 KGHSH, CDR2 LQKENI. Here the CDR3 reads CASSLGTGEYQPQHF. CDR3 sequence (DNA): TGTGCCAGCTCATTAGGGACAGGGGAGTATCAGCCCCAGCATTTT.

This CDR3 reads CASSEGRRSEKLFF. The CDR3 DNA reads as TGTGCCAGTTCCGAGGGCAGAAGGAGTGAAAAACTGTTTTTT. This chain connects TRBV6-5 to TRBJ1-4, with D uncertain. The CDR3 contains 14 residues. V gave up 9 bases and J gave up 7 bases, with 18 bases separating them. The germline gives CDR1 MNHEY, CDR2 SVGAGI.

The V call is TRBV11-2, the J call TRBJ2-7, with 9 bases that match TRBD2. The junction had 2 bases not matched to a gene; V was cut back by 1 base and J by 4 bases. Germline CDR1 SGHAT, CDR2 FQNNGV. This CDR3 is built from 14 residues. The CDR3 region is CASSLVAGVYEQYF. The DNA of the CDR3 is TGTGCCAGCAGCTTAGTAGCGGGGGTTTACGAGCAGTACTTC. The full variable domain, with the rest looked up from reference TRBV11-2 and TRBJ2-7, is EAGVAQSPRYKIIEKRQSVAFWCNPISGHATLYWYQQILGQGPKLLIQFQNNGVVDDSQLPKDRFSAERLKGVDSTLKIQPAKLEDSAVYLCASSLVAGVYEQYFGPGTRLTVT.

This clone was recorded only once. The CDR3 sequence: CASSFARGYEQFF. The CDR3 region has the DNA TGTGCCAGCAGTTTCGCGCGGGGGTATGAGCAGTTCTTC. The chain couples TRBV12-3 or TRBV12-4 to TRBJ2-1; 7 nucleotides agree with TRBD2. The junction had 4 bases not matched to a gene; V was cut back by 3 bases and J by 8 bases. The CDR3 covers 13 residues.

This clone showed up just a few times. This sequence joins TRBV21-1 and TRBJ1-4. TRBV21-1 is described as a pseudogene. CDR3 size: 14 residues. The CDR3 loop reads CASRIGGTNEKLFF. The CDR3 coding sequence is TGTGCCAGCAGAATCGGTGGAACTAATGAAAAACTGTTTTTT.

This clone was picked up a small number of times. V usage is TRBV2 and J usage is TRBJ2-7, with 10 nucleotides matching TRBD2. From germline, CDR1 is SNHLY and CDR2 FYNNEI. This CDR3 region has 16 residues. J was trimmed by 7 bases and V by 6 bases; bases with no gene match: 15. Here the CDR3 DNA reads TGTGCCAGCAGCGCAGGCCAGCGGGGGGGCGGAGGGGAGCAGTACTTC. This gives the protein CASSAGQRGGGGEQYF.

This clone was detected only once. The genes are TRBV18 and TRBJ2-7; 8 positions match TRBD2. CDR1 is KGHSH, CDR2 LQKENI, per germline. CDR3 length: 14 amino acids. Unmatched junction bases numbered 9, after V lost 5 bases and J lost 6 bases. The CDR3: CASSTLAGLAEQYF. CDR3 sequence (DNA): TGTGCCAGCTCAACGCTAGCGGGCTTAGCCGAGCAGTACTTC.

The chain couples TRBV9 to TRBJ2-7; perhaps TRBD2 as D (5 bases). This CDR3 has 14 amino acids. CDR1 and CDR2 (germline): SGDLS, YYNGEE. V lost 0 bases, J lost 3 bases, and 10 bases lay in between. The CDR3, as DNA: TGTGCCAGCAGCGTAGATCTAGGGAGCTACGAGCAGTACTTC. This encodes CASSVDLGSYEQYF.

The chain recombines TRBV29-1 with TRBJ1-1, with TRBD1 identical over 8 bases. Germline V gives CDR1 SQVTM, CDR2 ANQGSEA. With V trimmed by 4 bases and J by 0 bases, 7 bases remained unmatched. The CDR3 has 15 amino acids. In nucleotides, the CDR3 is TGCAGCGTTGTGGTGACAGGGGTTATGAACACTGAAGCTTTCTTT. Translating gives CSVVVTGVMNTEAFF.

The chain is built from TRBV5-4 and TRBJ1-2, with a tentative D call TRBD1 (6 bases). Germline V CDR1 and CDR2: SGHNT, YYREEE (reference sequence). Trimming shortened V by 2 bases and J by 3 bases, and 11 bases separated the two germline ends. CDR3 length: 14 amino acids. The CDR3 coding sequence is TGTGCCAGCAGCTTACGGGGGGCGGACTATGGCTACACCTTC. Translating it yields CASSLRGADYGYTF.

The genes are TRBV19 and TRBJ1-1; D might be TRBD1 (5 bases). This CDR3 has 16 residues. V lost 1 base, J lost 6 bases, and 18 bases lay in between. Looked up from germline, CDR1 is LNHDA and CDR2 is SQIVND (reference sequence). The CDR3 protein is CASSIGATEQRPEAFF. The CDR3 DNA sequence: TGTGCCAGTAGTATAGGGGCGACAGAGCAGCGACCTGAAGCTTTCTTT. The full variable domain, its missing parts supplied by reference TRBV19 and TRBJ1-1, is DGGITQSPKYLFRKEGQNVTLSCEQNLNHDAMYWYRQDPGQGLRLIYYSQIVNDFQKGDIAEGYSVSREKKESFPLTVTSAQKNPTAFYLCASSIGATEQRPEAFFGQGTRLTVV.

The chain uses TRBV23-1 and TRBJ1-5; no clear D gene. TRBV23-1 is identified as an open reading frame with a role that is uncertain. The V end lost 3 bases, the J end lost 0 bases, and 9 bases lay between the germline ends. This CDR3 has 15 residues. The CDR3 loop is CASSHGSYSNQPQHF. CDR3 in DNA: TGCGCCAGCAGTCATGGTAGTTATAGCAATCAGCCCCAGCATTTT.

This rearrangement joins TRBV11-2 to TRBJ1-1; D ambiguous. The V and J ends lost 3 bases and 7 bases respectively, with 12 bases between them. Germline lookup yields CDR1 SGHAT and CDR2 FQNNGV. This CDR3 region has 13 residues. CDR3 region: CASSLVLRGEAFF. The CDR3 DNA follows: TGTGCCAGCAGCTTGGTTCTACGCGGTGAAGCTTTCTTT.

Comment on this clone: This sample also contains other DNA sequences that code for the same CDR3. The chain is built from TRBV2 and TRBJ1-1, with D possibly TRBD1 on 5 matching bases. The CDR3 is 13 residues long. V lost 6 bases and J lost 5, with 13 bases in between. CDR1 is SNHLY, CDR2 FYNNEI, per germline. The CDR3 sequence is CASRGTGGTEAFF. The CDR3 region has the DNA TGTGCCAGCAGGGGGACTGGCGGGACTGAAGCTTTCTTT.

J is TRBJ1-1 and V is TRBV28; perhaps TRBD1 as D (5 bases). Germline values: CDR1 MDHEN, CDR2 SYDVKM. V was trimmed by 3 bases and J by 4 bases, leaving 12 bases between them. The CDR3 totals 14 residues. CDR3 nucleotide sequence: TGTGCCAGCAGTTTTCACCAGGGAGGCACTGAAGCTTTCTTT. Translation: CASSFHQGGTEAFF.

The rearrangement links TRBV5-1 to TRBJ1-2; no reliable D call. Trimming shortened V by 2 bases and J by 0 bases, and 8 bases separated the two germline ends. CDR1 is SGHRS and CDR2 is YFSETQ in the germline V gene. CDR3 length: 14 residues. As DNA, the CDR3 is TGCGCCAGCAGCTTAGCCACCTCTAACTATGGCTACACCTTC. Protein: CASSLATSNYGYTF.

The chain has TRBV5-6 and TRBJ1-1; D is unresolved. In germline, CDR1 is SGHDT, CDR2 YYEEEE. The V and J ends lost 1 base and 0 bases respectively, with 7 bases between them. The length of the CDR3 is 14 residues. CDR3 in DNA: TGTGCCAGCAGCTTGCAACTCATGAACACTGAAGCTTTCTTT. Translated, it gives CASSLQLMNTEAFF.

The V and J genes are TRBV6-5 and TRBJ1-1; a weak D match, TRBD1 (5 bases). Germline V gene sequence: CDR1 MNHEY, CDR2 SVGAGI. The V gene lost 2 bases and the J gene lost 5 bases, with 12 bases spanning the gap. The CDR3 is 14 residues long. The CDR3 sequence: CASSYGQYGTEAFF. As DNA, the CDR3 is TGTGCCAGCAGTTACGGACAATATGGGACTGAAGCTTTCTTT.

Here the CDR3 reads CASRGQGANQPQHF. The CDR3 DNA is TGTGCCAGCAGGGGACAGGGCGCCAATCAGCCCCAGCATTTT. The chain employs TRBV6-5 and TRBJ1-5, with 9 bases identical to TRBD1. Losses at the gene ends were 6 bases for V and 3 bases for J; bases not matched to a gene: 3. Germline loops: CDR1 MNHEY, CDR2 SVGAGI. The length of the CDR3 is 14 residues.